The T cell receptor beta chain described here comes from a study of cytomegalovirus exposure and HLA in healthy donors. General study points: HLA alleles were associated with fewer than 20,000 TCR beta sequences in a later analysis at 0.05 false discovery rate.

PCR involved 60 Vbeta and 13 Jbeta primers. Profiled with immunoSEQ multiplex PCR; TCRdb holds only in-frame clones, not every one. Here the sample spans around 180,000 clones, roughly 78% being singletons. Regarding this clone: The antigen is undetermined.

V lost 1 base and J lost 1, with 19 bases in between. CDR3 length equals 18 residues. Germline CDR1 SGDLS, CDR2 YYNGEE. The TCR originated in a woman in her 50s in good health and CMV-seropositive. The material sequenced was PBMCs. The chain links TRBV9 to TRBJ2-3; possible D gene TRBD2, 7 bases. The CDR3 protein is CASSVRGEGRGGTDTQYF. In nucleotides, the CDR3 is TGTGCCAGCAGCGTACGAGGGGAGGGGAGGGGGGGCACAGATACGCAGTATTTT.